The 4 T cell receptor beta chains below all came from one sample that was sequenced in a study of T-cell memory formation after mild COVID-19. TCRdb re-derived calls from the 5' RACE reads in MiXCR, one entry per CDR3 protein. The sample records a few hundred thousand distinct CDR3 sequences, around 28% being singletons. Sequenced sample: PBMCs or a T cell subset sorted from them (not recorded which). These TCRs come from an adult woman who had mild COVID-19 (a few samples of this study predate the infection). Cell type and time point are not known.

V usage is TRBV6-5 and J usage is TRBJ2-2; 12 nucleotides line up with TRBD1. CDR1 and CDR2 from the germline V gene are MNHEY and SVGAGI. CDR3 size: 19 residues. Trimming removed 5 bases from V and 7 bases from J; junction bases left unmatched: 17. Written as DNA, the CDR3 is TGTGCCAGCAGTCCTCGACGCTTCCGGGACAGGGGGCTTGGCGGGGAGCTGTTTTTT. This sequence encodes CASSPRRFRDRGLGGELFF.

This clonotype was seen only a few times. This sequence joins TRBV27 and TRBJ2-5; D might be TRBD1 or TRBD2, each matching 5 bases. Trimming pared 2 bases from V and 5 bases from J, leaving 12 bases between. The CDR3 has 14 residues. Germline V lookup: CDR1 MNHEY, CDR2 SMNVEV (reference sequence). The CDR3 protein is CASSLTGPGETQYF. Here the CDR3 DNA reads TGTGCCAGCAGTTTAACGGGACCGGGGGAGACCCAGTACTTC.

This clonotype was picked up a small number of times. The V gene is TRBV29-1, the J gene TRBJ2-3; 11 bases align to TRBD2. The germline V gene has CDR1 SQVTM and CDR2 ANQGSEA. Losses at the gene ends were 4 bases for V and 2 bases for J; bases not matched to a gene: 5. CDR3 size: 15 residues. The CDR3 DNA is TGCAGCGTTGTGCTAGCGGGGGGCATCACAGATACGCAGTATTTT. It specifies CSVVLAGGITDTQYF.

V and J are TRBV3-1 and TRBJ2-2; 11 positions match TRBD2. Germline V gives CDR1 LGHDT, CDR2 YNNKEL (reference sequence). The J segment lost 4 bases and the V segment lost 1 base, leaving 2 bases of the junction unmatched. The CDR3 consists of 16 residues. For the CDR3, the DNA is TGTGCCAGCAGCCAAGGACTAGCGGGGTCCACCGGGGAGCTGTTTTTT. Translating it yields CASSQGLAGSTGELFF.